This passage covers 15 T cell receptor beta chains from one sample sequenced in a study of OX40 agonist ivuxolimab in advanced cancers. Profiled with immunoSEQ multiplex PCR; TCRdb holds only in-frame clones, not every one. The repertoire holds tens of thousands of clones, with around 86% as singletons. Here the sequenced sample was CD4+ or CD8+ T cells sorted from blood, taken in a trial of the OX40 agonist ivuxolimab. These receptors came from an adult with an advanced solid tumor such as melanoma, head and neck, liver or kidney cancer.

The gene calls are TRBV11-2 and TRBJ2-3; 7 nucleotides agree with TRBD2. The trim removed 5 bases at V and 5 bases at J, leaving 7 bases unmatched. This CDR3 comprises 14 residues. CDR1 SGHAT and CDR2 FQNNGV come from the germline V gene. CDR3 sequence reads: CASSILLAEDTQYF. CDR3 DNA: TGTGCCAGCAGCATACTCCTAGCGGAAGATACGCAGTATTTT.

The chain combines TRBV5-6 with TRBJ1-1; D call uncertain. Germline V gene data show CDR1 as SGHDT and CDR2 as YYEEEE. CDR3 length equals 14 residues. Trimming took off 3 bases at V and 2 bases at J, with 11 bases between the two ends. This CDR3 is CASSSAPVNTEAFF. The CDR3 coding sequence is TGTGCCAGCAGCTCGGCCCCAGTCAACACTGAAGCTTTCTTT.

This clone was seen once. The J gene is TRBJ2-1, the V gene TRBV6-4; 9 nucleotides line up with TRBD2. Germline lookup yields CDR1 MRHNA and CDR2 SNTAGT. This CDR3 has 16 amino acids. Trimming took 0 bases from V and 12 from J; bases not matched to a gene: 12. CDR3 nucleotide sequence: TGTGCCAGCAGTGACTCGACATCCCCGGGACTAGCCCGGCAGTTCTTC. This codes for CASSDSTSPGLARQFF.

The rearrangement links TRBV5-1 to TRBJ2-5, with 8 bases fitting TRBD2. Germline CDR1 is SGHRS and CDR2 is YFSETQ. The V gene end was trimmed by 4 bases and the J gene end by 2 bases; junction bases not matched to a gene: 7. The CDR3 has 15 residues. In DNA, the CDR3 is TGCGCCAGCAGCCCGGGAGGGGGGTGGCAAGAGACCCAGTACTTC. As protein: CASSPGGGWQETQYF.

CDR3 in amino acids: CASFSGQANTGELFF. Written as DNA, the CDR3 is TGTGCCAGTTTTTCCGGACAAGCGAACACCGGGGAGCTGTTTTTT. V usage is TRBV6-6 and J usage is TRBJ2-2; D might be TRBD1 (5 bases). CDR3 size: 15 residues. Germline CDR1 MNHNY, CDR2 SVGAGI (reference sequence). Trimming stripped 9 bases from V and 0 bases from J, with 14 bases between.

This clone has only one observation. This chain's CDR3 is CASSPRRGNTEAFF. The CDR3 region has the DNA TGTGCCAGCAGCCCCCGTAGAGGGAACACTGAAGCTTTCTTT. This chain uses TRBV9 with TRBJ1-1; D unresolved. This CDR3 has 14 residues. Germline V gene data show CDR1 as SGDLS and CDR2 as YYNGEE. V was shortened by 4 bases and J by 1 base, with 11 bases between the two germline ends.

The rearrangement uses TRBV19 and TRBJ1-1; 8 bases are a match to TRBD1. V gave up 6 bases and J gave up 1 base; unmatched junction bases: 7. The CDR3 totals 15 residues. Looked up from germline, CDR1 is LNHDA and CDR2 is SQIVND (reference sequence). The CDR3 sequence is CASRSQGAGNTEAFF. The CDR3 DNA reads as TGTGCCAGTAGGTCCCAGGGGGCCGGGAACACTGAAGCTTTCTTT.

Details on this clone: This sample also contains other DNA sequences that code for the same CDR3. V is TRBV30 and J is TRBJ2-3; 10 bases fit TRBD2. J gave up 5 bases and V 2 bases, and 4 bases lay outside the gene matches. Germline V gene sequence: CDR1 GTSNPN, CDR2 SVGIG (reference sequence). CDR3 length: 14 amino acids. The CDR3 nucleotides read TGTGCCTGGAGTCCGAGGACTAGCGGAGATACGCAGTATTTT. Its protein is CAWSPRTSGDTQYF.

The chain uses TRBV15 and TRBJ1-1; D is undetermined. The CDR3 has 14 residues. Trimming stripped 1 base from V and 2 bases from J, with 8 bases between. CDR1 and CDR2 from the germline V gene are LNHNV and YYDKDF (reference sequence). This CDR3 is CATSRGTDNTEAFF. CDR3 DNA: TGTGCCACCAGCAGAGGGACCGATAACACTGAAGCTTTCTTT.

The chain uses TRBV11-3 and TRBJ1-2; TRBD1 aligns across 9 bases. There are 13 residues in the CDR3. V was clipped by 8 bases and J by 8 bases; unmatched bases: 9. CDR1 and CDR2 from the germline V gene are SGHNT and YENEEA. CDR3 sequence (DNA): TGTGCCAGCGGGGCTCGGACAGGGGACGGCTACACCTTC. As protein: CASGARTGDGYTF.

This clone was detected only once. This chain connects TRBV11-3 to TRBJ2-2; possibly TRBD1 or TRBD2 for D (5 bases each). CDR1 is SGHNT and CDR2 is YENEEA in the germline V gene. The CDR3 spans 14 residues. The V end lost 11 bases, the J end lost 1 base, and 14 bases lay between the germline ends. The CDR3 coding sequence is TGTGCCTCCTGGGGACGGATGAACACCGGGGAGCTGTTTTTT. Translated, it gives CASWGRMNTGELFF.

The CDR3 DNA sequence: TGTGCCAGCAGCCCCGACAAGGGGTCAAGGCCAACTTATGGCTACACCTTC. It yields the protein CASSPDKGSRPTYGYTF. The V gene is TRBV14, the J gene TRBJ1-2, with D possibly TRBD1 on 5 matching bases. Germline CDR1 is SGHDN and CDR2 is FVKESK. The germline V and J ends were trimmed by 4 bases and 5 bases, with 23 bases remaining between them. CDR3 length: 17 amino acids.

The chain is built from TRBV13 and TRBJ1-1; D call uncertain. V was pared by 4 bases and J by 0 bases, with 15 bases between. Germline loops: CDR1 PRHDT, CDR2 FYEKMQ (reference sequence). The CDR3 is 16 amino acids. DNA for the CDR3: TGTGCCAGCAGCTCCCCGACGGTAGCCTTGAACACTGAAGCTTTCTTT. Translation gives CASSSPTVALNTEAFF.

This clone was detected once. The chain employs TRBV5-6 and TRBJ2-1; D not resolved. This CDR3 is 15 amino acids long. CDR1 and CDR2 from the germline V gene are SGHDT and YYEEEE. Trimming cost V 4 bases and J 0 bases, with 11 bases left between them. CDR3 residues: CASSPDKSSYNEQFF. In DNA, the CDR3 is TGTGCCAGCAGCCCAGACAAGAGCTCCTACAATGAGCAGTTCTTC.

This chain uses TRBV18 with TRBJ1-1; D call uncertain. CDR1 and CDR2 from the germline V gene are KGHSH and LQKENI. This CDR3 has 14 residues. The V and J ends lost 3 bases and 1 base respectively, with 9 bases between them. In nucleotides, the CDR3 is TGTGCCAGCTCACCCGCACAGAAGAACACTGAAGCTTTCTTT. Translation: CASSPAQKNTEAFF.